One T cell receptor (beta chain) is described in this entry. This sample is drawn from a study of T cells in Graves' hyperthyroidism and ophthalmopathy. RNA transcripts served as the template for amplifying TCR beta CDR3 regions. First-round RT-PCR of the TCR CDR3 relied on the HTBI primer set. Via MiXCR, TCRdb re-called the multiplex PCR reads, giving one row per CDR3 protein. The sample records some 200,000 distinct CDR3 sequences, roughly 15% being singletons. The germline V gene encodes CDR1 LGHNA and CDR2 YSLEER. This CDR3 region has 15 residues. After removal of 0 bases from V and 4 bases from J, the junction contained 5 bases not matched to a gene.

The rearrangement joins TRBV4-3 to TRBJ2-5, with 7 bases identical to TRBD2. Sequencing used blood. This receptor was obtained from a man aged 45-60 years with Graves' hyperthyroidism. The CDR3 sequence is CASSQDRGVGETQYF. CDR3 nucleotides: TGCGCCAGCAGCCAAGATCGGGGGGTAGGAGAGACCCAGTACTTC.